These 8 T cell receptor beta chains came from one sample sequenced in a study of cytomegalovirus exposure and HLA in healthy donors. The primer mix had 60 Vbeta and 13 Jbeta primers. The method was immunoSEQ multiplex PCR; TCRdb's version includes in-frame clones alone and lacks a portion of them. The repertoire has about 200,000 clones, around 83% of them found once; the top ten carry around 6%. Sequences were obtained from PBMCs. The receptors here all came from a woman in her 50s in good health and CMV-seropositive.

The J gene is TRBJ1-1, the V gene TRBV7-9; D not resolved. Germline-derived CDR1 and CDR2 are SEHNR and FQNEAQ (reference sequence). The CDR3 is 14 amino acids. Between the trimmed V and J ends, which lost 4 bases and 3 bases, there was a span of 12 bases. The CDR3 is CASSSTSVHTEAFF. Here the CDR3 DNA reads TGTGCCAGCAGCTCCACGAGCGTCCACACTGAAGCTTTCTTT.

A single count supports this clone. J is TRBJ2-1 and V is TRBV6-6; D may be TRBD2 (5 bases). CDR3 size: 14 residues. V lost 6 bases and J 6 bases, leaving 15 bases between the germline ends. Germline V lookup: CDR1 MNHNY, CDR2 SVGAGI (reference sequence). The CDR3 protein is CASRGAGITNEQFF. DNA of the CDR3: TGTGCCAGCAGGGGAGCTGGTATTACCAATGAGCAGTTCTTC.

This chain uses TRBV29-1 with TRBJ1-2; D uncertain. The CDR3 spans 12 residues. Trimming removed 0 bases from V and 7 bases from J, with 9 bases in between. Germline assignment: CDR1 SQVTM and CDR2 ANQGSEA. The CDR3 loop is CSVEDQPSGYTF. CDR3 coding DNA: TGCAGCGTTGAAGATCAACCGAGTGGCTACACCTTC.

This chain links TRBV30 with TRBJ1-1; D is unresolved. Germline lookup yields CDR1 GTSNPN and CDR2 SVGIG (reference sequence). This CDR3 contains 13 residues. V lost 3 bases, J lost 1 base, and 9 bases lay in between. CDR3 residues: CAWSRGSNTEAFF. The CDR3 DNA follows: TGTGCCTGGAGCCGAGGGTCGAACACTGAAGCTTTCTTT.

The V call is TRBV28, the J call TRBJ2-1; 7 nucleotides match TRBD1. V shed 7 bases, J shed 3 bases, and the junction held 6 bases outside the gene matches. This CDR3 spans 14 amino acids. The germline CDR1 and CDR2 sequences are MDHEN and SYDVKM. The CDR3 here is CASIEGGGYNEQFF. In DNA form, the CDR3 reads TGTGCCAGCATCGAAGGGGGCGGCTACAATGAGCAGTTCTTC.

The chain employs TRBV29-1 and TRBJ1-1; 8 nucleotides line up with TRBD1. After removal of 4 bases from V and 3 bases from J, the junction contained 4 bases not matched to a gene. In germline, CDR1 is SQVTM, CDR2 ANQGSEA. CDR3 length equals 13 residues. The CDR3 reads CSVGQGSDTEAFF. As DNA, the CDR3 is TGCAGCGTTGGACAGGGGTCGGACACTGAAGCTTTCTTT.

V gene TRBV18 combines with J gene TRBJ2-7; 7 nucleotides agree with TRBD2. V lost 2 bases and J lost 3; bases outside the gene matches: 4. Germline values: CDR1 KGHSH, CDR2 LQKENI. This CDR3 spans 14 amino acids. The CDR3 here is CASSPGRANYEQYF. The CDR3 DNA is TGTGCCAGCTCACCAGGGAGGGCAAACTACGAGCAGTACTTC.

The table lists this clone with a count of one. Different DNA sequences within this sample yield the same CDR3. The V gene is TRBV27, the J gene TRBJ1-2; D gene uncertain. V was cut by 5 bases and J by 7 bases, with 23 bases left in between. The CDR3 is 16 residues long. Looked up from germline, CDR1 is MNHEY and CDR2 is SMNVEV (reference sequence). This CDR3 is CASSPTPGGVILGYTF. The CDR3 bases are TGTGCCAGCAGTCCGACCCCGGGCGGGGTGATCCTTGGCTACACCTTC.